This entry concerns a single T cell receptor (beta chain). The antigen is undetermined. An end of the junction does not agree with germline; a read error may underlie this. The CDR3 end is not reached by the read, which stops 3 residues before it; the germline J gene fills it in. Here immunoSEQ multiplex PCR was the method, and the copy in TCRdb shows in-frame clones only, minus some. The sample table sets out roughly 28,000 clones. The CDR3 has 15 amino acids. Germline assignment: CDR1 SEHNR and CDR2 FQNEAQ (reference sequence). This entry is derived from a study of T cells in women clearing cervical HPV infection. Study details: No precancer developed; the control's incident HPV16 infection cleared within 12 months. HLA type could not be excluded as a confounder.

Points from the study as a whole: CIN3+ cases had significantly higher TCR repertoire richness than controls, but evenness did not differ. Each sample's T-cell count was unknown, possibly confounding richness.

This chain joins TRBV7-9 and TRBJ2-3; D tentatively fits TRBD1 or TRBD2 (6 bases each). This sequence originates from a woman between 18 and 70 years old with a cervical HPV16 infection that either progressed to CIN3+ or cleared (not recorded which). The sequencing input was blood buffy coat. The CDR3 sequence: CASSLAEGWTETQYF. The sequenced part of the CDR3 DNA is TGTGCCAGCAGCTTAGCGGAGGGTTGGACAGAGACG.